The entry below describes one TCR beta chain. Stated time point: before trial treatment. This specimen comes from a study of low-dose radiotherapy and immunotherapy resistance in tumors. V was trimmed by 5 bases and J by 8 bases, leaving 13 bases between them. Germline V gene lookup returns CDR1 GTSNPN and CDR2 SVGIG (reference sequence). The CDR3 is made up of 12 amino acids. Covering alpha and beta chains, TRAV- and TRBV-specific primers were used for the first-strand cDNA. A roughly 22-cycle PCR with a constant-region primer and V-primer adapter amplified TCRs. TCRdb itself ran the reads through MiXCR, one entry per CDR3 protein. Among around 64,000 distinct CDR3 sequences listed, 26% were seen once.

The source was PBMCs, collected before treatment. The sequence came from a male donor with rectosigmoid adenocarcinoma. The genes are TRBV30 and TRBJ2-1, with D possibly TRBD1 on 5 matching bases. CDR3 sequence reads: CAWGAGYDEQFF. CDR3 sequence (DNA): TGTGCCTGGGGGGCAGGGTATGATGAGCAGTTCTTC.